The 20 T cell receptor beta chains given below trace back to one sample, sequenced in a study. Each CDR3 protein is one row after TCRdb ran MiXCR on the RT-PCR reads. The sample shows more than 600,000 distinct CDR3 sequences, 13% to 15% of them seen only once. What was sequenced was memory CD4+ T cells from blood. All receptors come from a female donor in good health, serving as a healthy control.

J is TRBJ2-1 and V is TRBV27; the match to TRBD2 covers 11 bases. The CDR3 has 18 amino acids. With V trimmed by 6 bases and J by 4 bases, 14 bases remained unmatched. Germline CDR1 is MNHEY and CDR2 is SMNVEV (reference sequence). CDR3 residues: CASRGTSGGSVGYNEQFF. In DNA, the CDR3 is TGTGCCAGCAGGGGAACTAGCGGGGGATCGGTGGGGTACAATGAGCAGTTCTTC.

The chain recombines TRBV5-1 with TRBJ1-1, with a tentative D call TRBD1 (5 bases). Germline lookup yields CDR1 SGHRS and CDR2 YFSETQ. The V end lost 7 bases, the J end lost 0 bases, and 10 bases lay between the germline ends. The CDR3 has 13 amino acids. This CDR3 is CASHRGVNTEAFF. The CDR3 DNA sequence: TGCGCCAGCCATCGAGGGGTGAACACTGAAGCTTTCTTT.

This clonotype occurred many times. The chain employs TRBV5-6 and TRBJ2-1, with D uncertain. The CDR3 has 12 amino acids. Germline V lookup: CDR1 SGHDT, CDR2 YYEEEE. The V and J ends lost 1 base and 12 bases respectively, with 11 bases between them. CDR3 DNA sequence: TGTGCCAGCAGCTTGACGACCACCGTGCAGTTCTTC. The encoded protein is CASSLTTTVQFF.

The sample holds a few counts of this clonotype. In DNA form, the CDR3 reads TGTGCCAGCAGCGCCGGGACAGCATCCCATGGGGATGAGCAGTTCTTC. Its protein is CASSAGTASHGDEQFF. The chain links TRBV7-8 to TRBJ2-1; TRBD1 matches 7 bases. V lost 5 bases and J lost 8; bases outside the gene matches: 15. This CDR3 has 16 residues. CDR1 SGHVS and CDR2 FQNEAQ come from the germline V gene.

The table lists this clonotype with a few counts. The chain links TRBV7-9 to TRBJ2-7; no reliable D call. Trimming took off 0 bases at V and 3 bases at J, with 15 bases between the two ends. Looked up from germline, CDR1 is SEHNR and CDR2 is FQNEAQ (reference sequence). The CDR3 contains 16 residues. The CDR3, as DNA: TGTGCCAGCAGCTTAGCACGAGTTGGGCAATTCTACGAGCAGTACTTC. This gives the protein CASSLARVGQFYEQYF.

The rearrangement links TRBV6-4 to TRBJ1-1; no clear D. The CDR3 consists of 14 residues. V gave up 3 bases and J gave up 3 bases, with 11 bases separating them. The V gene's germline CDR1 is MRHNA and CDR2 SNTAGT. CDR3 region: CASSEVYGDTEAFF. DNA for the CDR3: TGTGCCAGCAGTGAAGTATATGGTGACACTGAAGCTTTCTTT.

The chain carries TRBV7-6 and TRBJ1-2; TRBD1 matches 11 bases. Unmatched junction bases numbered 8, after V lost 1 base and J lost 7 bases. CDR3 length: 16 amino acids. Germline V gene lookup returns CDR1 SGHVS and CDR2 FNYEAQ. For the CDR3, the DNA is TGTGCCAGCAGCTTAGGAGGAGCGGGACAGGGGGTTGGCTACACCTTC. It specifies CASSLGGAGQGVGYTF.

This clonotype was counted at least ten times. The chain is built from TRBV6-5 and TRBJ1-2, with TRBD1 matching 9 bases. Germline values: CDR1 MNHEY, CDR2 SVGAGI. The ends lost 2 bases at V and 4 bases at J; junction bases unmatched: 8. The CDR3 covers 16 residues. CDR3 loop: CASSYAGQGEGYGYTF. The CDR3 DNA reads TGTGCCAGCAGTTACGCGGGACAGGGAGAAGGCTATGGCTACACCTTC.

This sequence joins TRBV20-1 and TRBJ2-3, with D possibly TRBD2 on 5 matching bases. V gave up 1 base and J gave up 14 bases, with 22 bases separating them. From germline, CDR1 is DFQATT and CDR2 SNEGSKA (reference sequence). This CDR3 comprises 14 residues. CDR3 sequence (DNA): TGCAGTGCTAGAGTGGGCGGGCCTACCGAACTGGGGTATTTT. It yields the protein CSARVGGPTELGYF.

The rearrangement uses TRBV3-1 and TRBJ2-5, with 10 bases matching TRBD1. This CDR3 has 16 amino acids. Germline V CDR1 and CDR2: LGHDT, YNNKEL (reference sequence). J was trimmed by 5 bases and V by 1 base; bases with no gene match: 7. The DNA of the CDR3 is TGTGCCAGCAGCCAAGGGACCGGGACAGGGGCGGAGACCCAGTACTTC. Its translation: CASSQGTGTGAETQYF.

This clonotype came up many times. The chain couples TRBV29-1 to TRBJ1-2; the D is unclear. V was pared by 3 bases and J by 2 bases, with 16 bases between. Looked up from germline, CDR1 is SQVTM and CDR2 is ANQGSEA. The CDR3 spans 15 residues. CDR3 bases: TGCAGCGTTGACGCACAAGATGAGGACAACTATGGCTACACCTTC. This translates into CSVDAQDEDNYGYTF.

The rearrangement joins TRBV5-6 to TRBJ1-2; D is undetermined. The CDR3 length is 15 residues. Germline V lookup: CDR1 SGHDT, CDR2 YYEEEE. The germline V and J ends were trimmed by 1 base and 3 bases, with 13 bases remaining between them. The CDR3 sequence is CASSLIGEFDYGYTF. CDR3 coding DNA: TGTGCCAGCAGCTTGATCGGGGAGTTCGACTATGGCTACACCTTC. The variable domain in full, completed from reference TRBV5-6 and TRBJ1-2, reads DAGVTQSPTHLIKTRGQQVTLRCSPKSGHDTVSWYQQALGQGPQFIFQYYEEEERQRGNFPDRFSGHQFPNYSSELNVNALLLGDSALYLCASSLIGEFDYGYTFGSGTRLTVV.

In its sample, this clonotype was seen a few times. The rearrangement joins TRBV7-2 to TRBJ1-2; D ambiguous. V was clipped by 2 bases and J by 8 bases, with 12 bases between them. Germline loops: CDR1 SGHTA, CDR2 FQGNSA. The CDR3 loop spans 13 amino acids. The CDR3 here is CASSLSGVWGYTF. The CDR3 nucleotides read TGTGCCAGCAGCTTAAGTGGGGTTTGGGGCTACACCTTC.

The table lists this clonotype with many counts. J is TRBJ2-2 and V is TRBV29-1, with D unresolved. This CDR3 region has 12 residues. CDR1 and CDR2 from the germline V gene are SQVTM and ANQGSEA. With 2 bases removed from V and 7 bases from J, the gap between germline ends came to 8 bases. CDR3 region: CSVELSRGELFF. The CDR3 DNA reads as TGCAGCGTTGAACTGAGCCGCGGGGAGCTGTTTTTT.

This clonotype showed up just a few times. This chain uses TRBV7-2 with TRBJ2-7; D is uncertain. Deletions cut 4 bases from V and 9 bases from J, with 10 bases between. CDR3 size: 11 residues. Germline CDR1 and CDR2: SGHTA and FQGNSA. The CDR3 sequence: CASSSGLSQYF. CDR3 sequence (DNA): TGTGCCAGCAGCTCGGGCTTATCGCAGTACTTC.

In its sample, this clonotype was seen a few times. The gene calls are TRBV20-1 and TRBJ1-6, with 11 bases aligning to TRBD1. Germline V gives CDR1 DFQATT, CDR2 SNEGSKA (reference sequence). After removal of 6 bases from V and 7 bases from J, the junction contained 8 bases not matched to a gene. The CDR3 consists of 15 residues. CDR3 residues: CSATGTGGTNSPLHF. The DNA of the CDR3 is TGCAGTGCAACCGGGACAGGGGGGACCAATTCACCCCTCCACTTT.

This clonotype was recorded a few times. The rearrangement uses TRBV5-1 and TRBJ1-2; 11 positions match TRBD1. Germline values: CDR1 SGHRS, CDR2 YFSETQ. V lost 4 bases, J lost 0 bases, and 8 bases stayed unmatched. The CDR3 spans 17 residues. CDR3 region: CASSKGQGVNSNYGYTF. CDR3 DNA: TGCGCCAGCAGCAAGGGACAGGGGGTGAATTCTAACTATGGCTACACCTTC.

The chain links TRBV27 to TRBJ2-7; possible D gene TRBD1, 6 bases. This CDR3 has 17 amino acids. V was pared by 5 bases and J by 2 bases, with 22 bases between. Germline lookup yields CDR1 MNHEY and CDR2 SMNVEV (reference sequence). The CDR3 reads CASSPGTSNRDTYEQYF. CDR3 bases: TGTGCCAGCAGTCCGGGCACGTCAAACCGGGACACCTACGAGCAGTACTTC.

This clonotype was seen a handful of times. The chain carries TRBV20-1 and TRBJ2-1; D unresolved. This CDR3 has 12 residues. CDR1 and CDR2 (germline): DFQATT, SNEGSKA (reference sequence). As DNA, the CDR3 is TGCAGCCACAATCCGGCGGACAATGAGCAGTTCTTC. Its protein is CSHNPADNEQFF.

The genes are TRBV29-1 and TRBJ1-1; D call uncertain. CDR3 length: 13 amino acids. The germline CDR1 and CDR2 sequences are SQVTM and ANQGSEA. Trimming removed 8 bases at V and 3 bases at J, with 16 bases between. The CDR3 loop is CSSNGMGYTEAFF. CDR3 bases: TGCAGCTCCAATGGGATGGGGTACACTGAAGCTTTCTTT.